This T cell receptor beta chain comes out of a study of cytomegalovirus exposure and HLA in healthy donors. The study ran its PCR with 60 Vbeta and 13 Jbeta primers. Only in-frame clones appear in the TCRdb table, and some are missing; sequencing was by immunoSEQ multiplex PCR. Its listing shows more than 50,000 clones. The CDR3 spans 16 residues. Germline CDR1 is SGHRS and CDR2 is YFSETQ. V gave up 0 bases and J gave up 6 bases, with 16 bases separating them. This sequence originates from a man aged 18 to 30 in good health and CMV-seropositive. The V gene is TRBV5-1, the J gene TRBJ2-1; TRBD2 might be the D (6 bases). The sequenced material came from PBMCs. CDR3 coding DNA: TGCGCCAGCAGCTTGGACGGGCCGGGAGTCTCCAATGAGCAGTTCTTC. As protein: CASSLDGPGVSNEQFF.